These T cell receptor beta chains were read from a single sample in a study of OX40 agonist ivuxolimab in advanced cancers. The protocol was immunoSEQ multiplex PCR, while the TCRdb copy is restricted to in-frame clones and leaves out a portion. This repertoire shows about 79,000 clones, about 88% found once; its top ten account for over 0.75%. The sequencing used CD4+ or CD8+ T cells sorted from blood, collected in a trial of the OX40 agonist ivuxolimab. The receptors shown here come from an adult with an advanced solid tumor such as melanoma, head and neck, liver or kidney cancer. Each CDR3 is given without its conserved first and last residue. Each record gives: V gene, D gene, clone size, CDR3 protein. D genes are given only for firm matches. Part of the rows lack a size; the others show once, few, many or a class for expanded clones.

TRBV7-2	TRBD2	NA	ASSSTSSNHEQY
TRBV10-3	TRBD2	NA	AISSRTSGRAPDTQY
TRBV14	NA	NA	ASSHRSLGNEKLF
TRBV5-6	TRBD2	NA	ASSLAAGGAYNEQF
TRBV5-1	TRBD1	NA	ASSGDRQNYGYT
TRBV7-6	NA	NA	ASSLSVGELF
TRBV7-3	NA	NA	ASSLNPRGSTGELF
TRBV7-3	TRBD2	NA	ASSFGLAGASGELF
TRBV6-5	TRBD1	NA	ASSPQGVGNTIY
TRBV6-5	NA	few	ASNVGETQY
TRBV4-3	NA	NA	ASSPAFRNLLNEQF
TRBV5-1	NA	NA	ASSPSGPSSGNTIY
TRBV2	NA	once	ASGGYQETQY
TRBV28	NA	NA	ASSPQLQGSSYEQY
TRBV5-4	TRBD2	NA	ASSPGASGGANIQY
TRBV11-2	NA	NA	ASSLEVGGYT
TRBV7-8	NA	NA	ASSERTASNQPQH
TRBV5-1	NA	NA	ASSLQGSSNEKLF
TRBV19	NA	NA	ASSIGKRDTPKGANVLT
TRBV6-1	TRBD1	NA	AISEGQGGKNTEAF
TRBV28	TRBD2	NA	ASIGLAGSYEQY
TRBV21-1	NA	few	ASSKKDFQETQY
TRBV18	NA	NA	ASSSEGGARTEAF
TRBV4-1	NA	NA	ASSQEEGSEKLF
TRBV5-5	TRBD1	NA	ASSFPTGGSEQY
TRBV7-9	TRBD1	NA	ASSFRQGNEAF
TRBV11-2	TRBD2	NA	ASSTLAGSYEQY
TRBV11-2	NA	NA	ASSLDIQGETQY
TRBV18	NA	few	ASSPTGSGANVLT